The rows below give T cell receptor beta chains drawn from one sample of a study of blood T cell repertoires in COVID-19. Only in-frame clones appear in the TCRdb table, and some are missing; sequencing was by immunoSEQ multiplex PCR. The repertoire includes approximately 150,000 clones, approximately 84% of them detected once, and approximately 17% sits in the top ten. The sample taken for sequencing was peripheral blood. The receptors were sampled from a woman aged 80 or older with acute or convalescent COVID-19. Both conserved end residues are part of each CDR3. Fields, in order: CDR3 protein, CDR3 DNA, clone size, J gene, D gene, V gene. A D gene is named only where the DNA matches it firmly. The listing skips clone size in some rows; elsewhere it reads once, few, many or a size class.

CDR3aa: CASSEFDGGNEKLFF
CDR3nt: TGTGCCAGCAGTGAATTCGACGGGGGGAATGAAAAACTGTTTTTT
abundance: .
j_gene: TRBJ1-4
d_gene: .
v_gene: TRBV6-1

CDR3aa: CASSYDRGNTEAFF
CDR3nt: TGTGCCAGCAGTTACGACAGAGGGAACACTGAAGCTTTCTTT
abundance: once
j_gene: TRBJ1-1
d_gene: .
v_gene: TRBV6-2/TRBV6-3

CDR3aa: CAWSAGGVNEQFF
CDR3nt: TGTGCCTGGAGTGCGGGAGGGGTCAATGAGCAGTTCTTC
abundance: .
j_gene: TRBJ2-1
d_gene: TRBD2
v_gene: TRBV30

CDR3aa: CASSQDRDSNYEQYF
CDR3nt: TGCGCCAGCAGCCAAGATCGTGACAGCAACTACGAGCAGTACTTC
abundance: .
j_gene: TRBJ2-7
d_gene: .
v_gene: TRBV4-3

CDR3aa: CASSSGTGEQFF
CDR3nt: TGTGCCAGCAGCTCCGGGACAGGGGAGCAGTTCTTC
abundance: .
j_gene: TRBJ2-1
d_gene: TRBD1
v_gene: TRBV11-3

CDR3aa: CASIPGLIFGNTIYF
CDR3nt: TGTGCCAGTATCCCAGGTCTGATCTTTGGAAACACCATATATTTT
abundance: few
j_gene: TRBJ1-3
d_gene: .
v_gene: TRBV19

CDR3aa: CASSEQGMETQYF
CDR3nt: TGTGCCAGCAGCGAACAGGGGATGGAGACCCAGTACTTC
abundance: .
j_gene: TRBJ2-5
d_gene: TRBD1
v_gene: TRBV7-2

CDR3aa: CSVNRDRDEKLFF
CDR3nt: TGCAGCGTGAACCGGGACAGGGATGAAAAACTGTTTTTT
abundance: .
j_gene: TRBJ1-4
d_gene: TRBD1
v_gene: TRBV29-1

CDR3aa: CASRLDRGREEKLFF
CDR3nt: TGCGCCAGCAGACTGGACAGGGGGCGAGAGGAAAAACTGTTTTTT
abundance: .
j_gene: TRBJ1-4
d_gene: TRBD1
v_gene: TRBV4-1

CDR3aa: CASSRTANTEAFF
CDR3nt: TGTGCCAGCAGCCGTACAGCGAACACTGAAGCTTTCTTT
abundance: few
j_gene: TRBJ1-1
d_gene: .
v_gene: TRBV7-9

CDR3aa: CASSPGLWSYEQYF
CDR3nt: TGTGCCAGCAGCCCGGGACTTTGGTCCTACGAGCAGTACTTC
abundance: .
j_gene: TRBJ2-7
d_gene: .
v_gene: TRBV3-1/TRBV3-2

CDR3aa: CASSQTLAGGPLRETQYF
CDR3nt: TGCGCCAGCAGCCAGACACTAGCGGGAGGGCCTCTGCGGGAGACCCAGTACTTC
abundance: .
j_gene: TRBJ2-5
d_gene: TRBD2
v_gene: TRBV4-3

CDR3aa: CASSTGTGSYYTF
CDR3nt: TGTGCCAGCAGTACTGGGACAGGGAGCTACTACACCTTC
abundance: .
j_gene: TRBJ1-2
d_gene: TRBD1
v_gene: TRBV6-5

CDR3aa: CASSYSRGWDNQPQHF
CDR3nt: TGTGCCAGCAGTTACTCGAGAGGGTGGGACAATCAGCCCCAGCATTTT
abundance: .
j_gene: TRBJ1-5
d_gene: .
v_gene: TRBV6-2/TRBV6-3

CDR3aa: CASTGTSLTKNIQYF
CDR3nt: TGTGCCAGCACCGGGACTAGCTTGACCAAAAACATTCAGTACTTC
abundance: once
j_gene: TRBJ2-4
d_gene: TRBD2
v_gene: TRBV2

CDR3aa: CASQEGSAYNSPLHF
CDR3nt: TGTGCCAGCCAGGAGGGTAGCGCCTATAATTCACCCCTCCACTTT
abundance: .
j_gene: TRBJ1-6
d_gene: .
v_gene: TRBV6-5

CDR3aa: CASTGTDTGELFF
CDR3nt: TGTGCCAGCACCGGGACAGACACCGGGGAGCTGTTTTTT
abundance: .
j_gene: TRBJ2-2
d_gene: TRBD1
v_gene: TRBV2

CDR3aa: CASSPLLEGHEQYF
CDR3nt: TGTGCCAGCTCACCTCTCCTAGAGGGCCACGAGCAGTACTTC
abundance: .
j_gene: TRBJ2-7
d_gene: .
v_gene: TRBV18

CDR3aa: CASSFTGGDGYTF
CDR3nt: TGTGCCAGCAGCTTCACAGGGGGCGATGGCTACACCTTC
abundance: .
j_gene: TRBJ1-2
d_gene: TRBD1
v_gene: TRBV5-6

CDR3aa: CASSVGQDSQPQHF
CDR3nt: TGTGCCAGCAGCGTAGGGCAGGATAGTCAGCCCCAGCATTTT
abundance: .
j_gene: TRBJ1-5
d_gene: .
v_gene: TRBV9

CDR3aa: CASSHHRRNTEAFF
CDR3nt: TGCGCCAGCAGCCACCACAGGAGGAACACTGAAGCTTTCTTT
abundance: .
j_gene: TRBJ1-1
d_gene: .
v_gene: TRBV4-3

CDR3aa: CASSEDRGNKEAFF
CDR3nt: TGTGCCAGCAGTGAAGACAGGGGGAATAAAGAAGCTTTCTTT
abundance: .
j_gene: TRBJ1-1
d_gene: TRBD1
v_gene: TRBV2

CDR3aa: CASSLPQETQYF
CDR3nt: TGTGCCAGCAGCTTACCGCAAGAGACCCAGTACTTC
abundance: .
j_gene: TRBJ2-5
d_gene: .
v_gene: TRBV7-6

CDR3aa: CASSLGRTAYEQYF
CDR3nt: TGCGCCAGCAGCTTGGGTCGCACAGCCTACGAGCAGTACTTC
abundance: few
j_gene: TRBJ2-7
d_gene: .
v_gene: TRBV5-1

CDR3aa: CASSLGGTGGSEQYF
CDR3nt: TGCGCCAGCAGCTTGGGTGGGACAGGGGGAAGCGAGCAGTACTTC
abundance: .
j_gene: TRBJ2-7
d_gene: TRBD1
v_gene: TRBV5-1

CDR3aa: CASSPRGGENTGELFF
CDR3nt: TGTGCCAGCTCACCCAGGGGCGGAGAGAACACCGGGGAGCTGTTTTTT
abundance: .
j_gene: TRBJ2-2
d_gene: .
v_gene: TRBV18

CDR3aa: CASSLVGSGSLYEQYF
CDR3nt: TGCGCCAGCAGCTTGGTAGGTAGCGGGAGTCTCTACGAGCAGTACTTC
abundance: once
j_gene: TRBJ2-7
d_gene: TRBD2
v_gene: TRBV5-1

CDR3aa: CATSDSSGGNYNEQFF
CDR3nt: TGTGCCACCAGTGATTCTAGCGGGGGTAACTACAATGAGCAGTTCTTC
abundance: .
j_gene: TRBJ2-1
d_gene: TRBD2
v_gene: TRBV24-1

CDR3aa: CASSYSPGSTDTQYF
CDR3nt: TGTGCCAGCAGTTACTCGCCAGGTTCCACAGATACGCAGTATTTT
abundance: once
j_gene: TRBJ2-3
d_gene: .
v_gene: TRBV6-5

CDR3aa: CAWAQGGGTGNTIYF
CDR3nt: TGTGCCTGGGCTCAAGGCGGGGGAACGGGAAACACCATATATTTT
abundance: .
j_gene: TRBJ1-3
d_gene: .
v_gene: TRBV30

CDR3aa: CASSRGITRSADEQFF
CDR3nt: TGCGCCAGCAGCAGGGGGATTACTAGGTCAGCGGATGAGCAGTTCTTC
abundance: .
j_gene: TRBJ2-1
d_gene: .
v_gene: TRBV5-1

CDR3aa: CASSQDSYTQYF
CDR3nt: TGCGCCAGCAGTCAGGACAGTTATACGCAGTATTTT
abundance: few
j_gene: TRBJ2-3
d_gene: .
v_gene: TRBV5-1

CDR3aa: CASSSPGQGLTEAFF
CDR3nt: TGTGCCAGCAGCTCACCGGGACAGGGGTTGACTGAAGCTTTCTTT
abundance: .
j_gene: TRBJ1-1
d_gene: TRBD1
v_gene: TRBV7-9

CDR3aa: CATSRAQSYEQYF
CDR3nt: TGTGCCACCAGCAGAGCACAGTCCTACGAGCAGTACTTC
abundance: .
j_gene: TRBJ2-7
d_gene: .
v_gene: TRBV15

CDR3aa: CASGRTSGTIDTQYF
CDR3nt: TGTGCCAGCGGCCGGACTAGCGGGACCATAGATACGCAGTATTTT
abundance: once
j_gene: TRBJ2-3
d_gene: TRBD2
v_gene: TRBV2

CDR3aa: CASSSSGDTETQYF
CDR3nt: TGTGCCAGCAGCTCCTCCGGGGATACGGAGACCCAGTACTTC
abundance: .
j_gene: TRBJ2-5
d_gene: .
v_gene: TRBV11-3

CDR3aa: CASSQGGGRVQPQHF
CDR3nt: TGTGCCAGCAGCCAAGGCGGGGGGCGAGTTCAGCCCCAGCATTTT
abundance: .
j_gene: TRBJ1-5
d_gene: .
v_gene: TRBV7-9

CDR3aa: CASSQDARVVGYTF
CDR3nt: TGTGCCAGCAGCCAAGACGCCAGGGTAGTTGGCTACACCTTC
abundance: .
j_gene: TRBJ1-2
d_gene: .
v_gene: TRBV3-1/TRBV3-2

CDR3aa: CASSRQGHNQPQHF
CDR3nt: TGTGCCAGCAGTCGACAGGGCCACAATCAGCCCCAGCATTTT
abundance: .
j_gene: TRBJ1-5
d_gene: TRBD1
v_gene: TRBV6-5

CDR3aa: CASSAPGQKIRNYGYTF
CDR3nt: TGTGCCAGCTCAGCTCCGGGACAGAAAATCCGAAACTATGGCTACACCTTC
abundance: .
j_gene: TRBJ1-2
d_gene: TRBD1
v_gene: TRBV18

CDR3aa: CASSDPRANYGYTF
CDR3nt: TGTGCCAGCAGTGACCCGAGGGCTAACTATGGCTACACCTTC
abundance: .
j_gene: TRBJ1-2
d_gene: .
v_gene: TRBV6-2/TRBV6-3

CDR3aa: CASSPGLAEKQPQHF
CDR3nt: TGTGCCAGCTCACCGGGGCTCGCAGAAAAACAGCCCCAGCATTTT
abundance: .
j_gene: TRBJ1-5
d_gene: .
v_gene: TRBV18

CDR3aa: CASHPGHVSPLHF
CDR3nt: TGTGCCTCCCACCCGGGACATGTGTCTCCCCTCCACTTT
abundance: .
j_gene: TRBJ1-6
d_gene: .
v_gene: TRBV27

CDR3aa: CASSIGQNNQPQHF
CDR3nt: TGTGCCAGTAGTATTGGGCAGAACAATCAGCCCCAGCATTTT
abundance: .
j_gene: TRBJ1-5
d_gene: .
v_gene: TRBV19

CDR3aa: CASSQDLEGIYGYTF
CDR3nt: TGCGCCAGCAGCCAAGATTTGGAGGGGATCTATGGCTACACCTTC
abundance: .
j_gene: TRBJ1-2
d_gene: .
v_gene: TRBV4-3